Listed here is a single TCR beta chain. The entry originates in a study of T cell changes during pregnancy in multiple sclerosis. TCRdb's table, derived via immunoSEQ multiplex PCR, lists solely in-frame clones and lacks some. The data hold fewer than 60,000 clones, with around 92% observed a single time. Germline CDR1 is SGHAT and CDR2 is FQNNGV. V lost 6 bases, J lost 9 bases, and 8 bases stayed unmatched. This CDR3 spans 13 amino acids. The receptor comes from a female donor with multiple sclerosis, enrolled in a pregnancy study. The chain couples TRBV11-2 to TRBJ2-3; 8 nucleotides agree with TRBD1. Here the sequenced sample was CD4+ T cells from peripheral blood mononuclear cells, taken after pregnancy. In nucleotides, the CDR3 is TGTGCCAGCAGATATTCAGGGGGCATAACGCAGTATTTT. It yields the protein CASRYSGGITQYF.